This T cell receptor beta chain was observed in a study of cytomegalovirus exposure and HLA in healthy donors. Primers: 60 Vbeta forward and 13 Jbeta reverse. Assay: immunoSEQ multiplex PCR; the TCRdb copy retains only in-frame clones and omits some. Of roughly 150,000 clones in the sample, 65% to 85% are singletons; the top ten hold approximately 2.2%. As for this clone: Antigen: not known.

The CDR3 runs to 14 residues. With V trimmed by 0 bases and J by 4 bases, 2 bases remained unmatched. The germline CDR1 and CDR2 sequences are SGHDN and FVKESK. Study-level points and caveats: Associated with cytomegalovirus, according to the listing, were about 160 TCR beta chains. HLA-A and HLA-B allele assignments for most subjects were reportedly predicted accurately using TCR beta sequences.

This TCR was recovered from a male donor in good health and CMV-seronegative. The gene calls are TRBV14 and TRBJ2-7; 8 bases are shared with TRBD2. The sample comprised PBMCs. CDR3 sequence reads: CASSQDRGGYEQYF. CDR3 DNA: TGTGCCAGCAGCCAAGATCGGGGGGGATACGAGCAGTACTTC.